Presented here are 27 T cell receptor beta chains from one specimen sequenced in a study of blood T cell repertoires in COVID-19. Sequenced by immunoSEQ multiplex PCR; TCRdb stores in-frame clones only, minus some. The sample consists of 250,000 to 350,000 clones, about four fifths of them appearing once. Sequencing was done on a sample of peripheral blood. The receptors shown here come from a human donor with COVID-19, enrolled during active disease. The donor label of this sample is uncertain.

This chain connects TRBV30 to TRBJ1-1; D not certain. CDR1 and CDR2 from the germline V gene are GTSNPN and SVGIG (reference sequence). This CDR3 has 12 amino acids. V lost 2 bases, J lost 7 bases, and 11 bases lay in between. The CDR3 DNA follows: TGTGCCTGGAGTCCGGGAGAACGTGAAGCTTTCTTT. Protein product: CAWSPGEREAFF.

The chain carries TRBV5-4 and TRBJ2-2; D is unclear. Trimming removed 4 bases at V and 5 bases at J, with 9 bases between. The CDR3 sequence is 13 residues long. CDR1 is SGHNT and CDR2 is YYREEE in the germline V gene (reference sequence). The CDR3 DNA is TGTGCCAGCAGCCAGGATTGGACCGGGGAGCTGTTTTTT. This codes for CASSQDWTGELFF.

The chain combines TRBV7-2 with TRBJ1-6, with unresolved D. This CDR3 has 12 amino acids. In germline, CDR1 is SGHTA, CDR2 FQGNSA. The V and J ends lost 2 bases and 14 bases respectively, with 10 bases between them. CDR3 protein: CASSLPPRSLHF. The CDR3 region has the DNA TGTGCCAGCAGCTTACCCCCCAGGTCCCTCCACTTT.

This chain uses TRBV5-1 with TRBJ1-2; possibly TRBD1 for D (6 bases). The CDR3 is 15 amino acids. V lost 4 bases and J 3 bases, leaving 16 bases between the germline ends. Germline CDR1 reads SGHRS; CDR2 reads YFSETQ. Written as DNA, the CDR3 is TGCGCCAGCAGCCCGGAGGGGGGGCCTTACTATGGCTACACCTTC. Translated, it gives CASSPEGGPYYGYTF.

The chain employs TRBV27 and TRBJ2-7, with 8 nucleotides matching TRBD1. With V trimmed by 5 bases and J by 2 bases, 8 bases remained unmatched. This CDR3 has 15 residues. Germline V lookup: CDR1 MNHEY, CDR2 SMNVEV (reference sequence). CDR3 sequence (DNA): TGTGCCAGCAGTCACCCCCGGACAGGGACCTACGAGCAGTACTTC. This gives the protein CASSHPRTGTYEQYF.

A few counts support this clone. The chain carries TRBV7-9 and TRBJ2-2; 7 positions agree with TRBD2. V shed 5 bases and J 4 bases; nucleotides not matched to a gene: 4. Germline CDR1 SEHNR, CDR2 FQNEAQ (reference sequence). CDR3 length: 14 residues. This CDR3 is CASSLTSSTGELFF. The CDR3 DNA reads TGTGCCAGCAGCCTGACTAGCAGCACCGGGGAGCTGTTTTTT.

The V and J genes are TRBV2 and TRBJ2-2, with 8 bases fitting TRBD2. V trimming: 7 bases; J trimming: 7 bases; junction bases outside the gene matches: 11. The germline CDR1 and CDR2 sequences are SNHLY and FYNNEI. The CDR3 is 15 residues long. The CDR3 region is CASTVGTRTVGELFF. CDR3 nucleotides: TGTGCCAGCACAGTTGGGACTAGGACGGTCGGGGAGCTGTTTTTT.

V and J are TRBV18 and TRBJ2-2; D is undetermined. Trimming took 3 bases from V and 0 from J, leaving 8 bases between them. CDR3 size: 15 residues. The V gene's germline CDR1 is KGHSH and CDR2 LQKENI. The CDR3 loop reads CASSPVASNTGELFF. The CDR3 region has the DNA TGTGCCAGCTCACCGGTGGCTTCGAACACCGGGGAGCTGTTTTTT.

This chain uses TRBV30 with TRBJ2-3; TRBD2 aligns across 8 bases. Germline V lookup: CDR1 GTSNPN, CDR2 SVGIG (reference sequence). J gave up 6 bases and V 4 bases, and 9 bases lay outside the gene matches. CDR3 length: 14 amino acids. CDR3 bases: TGTGCCTGGAAGGGGCGGGAGGCCGGGGATACGCAGTATTTT. It encodes CAWKGREAGDTQYF.

The chain links TRBV7-2 to TRBJ2-1; 9 nucleotides agree with TRBD1. The J segment lost 8 bases and the V segment lost 4 bases, leaving 12 bases of the junction unmatched. The germline gives CDR1 SGHTA, CDR2 FQGNSA. CDR3 length: 16 residues. CDR3 protein: CASSYAPGTGPYEQFF. In nucleotides, the CDR3 is TGTGCCAGCAGCTATGCACCCGGGACAGGGCCGTATGAGCAGTTCTTC.

Here the CDR3 DNA reads TGTGCCTGGACCCTCACAGGGACGGTTCAGCCCCAGCATTTT. This encodes CAWTLTGTVQPQHF. V is TRBV30 and J is TRBJ1-5; D might be TRBD1 (6 bases). Trimming removed 4 bases from V and 6 bases from J, with 16 bases in between. Germline V gene lookup returns CDR1 GTSNPN and CDR2 SVGIG (reference sequence). The CDR3 spans 14 residues.

The table lists this clone with a count of one. V and J are TRBV11-2 and TRBJ2-2; TRBD1 might be the D (5 bases). The CDR3 extends over 14 amino acids. The V and J ends lost 6 bases and 2 bases respectively, with 10 bases between them. CDR1 SGHAT and CDR2 FQNNGV come from the germline V gene. CDR3 nucleotides: TGTGCCAGCAGTCCCCAGGGCAACACCGGGGAGCTGTTTTTT. Translating gives CASSPQGNTGELFF.

This clone was counted a single time. The rearrangement links TRBV29-1 to TRBJ2-7, with 9 bases fitting TRBD1. Germline V gives CDR1 SQVTM, CDR2 ANQGSEA. With 3 bases clipped from V and 9 bases from J, the junction kept 9 bases outside the gene matches. The CDR3 contains 13 residues. CDR3: CSVDLGQGNRQYF. The CDR3 coding sequence is TGCAGCGTTGATTTGGGACAGGGTAATCGGCAGTACTTC.

The J gene is TRBJ2-2, the V gene TRBV5-1; maybe TRBD1 (5 bases). V was trimmed by 0 bases and J by 6 bases, leaving 12 bases between them. CDR1 is SGHRS, CDR2 YFSETQ, per germline. The CDR3 spans 15 residues. The CDR3 loop is CASSLAHRTSGELFF. Here the CDR3 DNA reads TGCGCCAGCAGCTTGGCCCACAGGACCTCCGGGGAGCTGTTTTTT.

This clone was seen a few times. This rearrangement joins TRBV6-2 or TRBV6-3 to TRBJ2-7; 12 bases are shared with TRBD2. The CDR3 runs to 16 residues. The junction had 9 bases not matched to a gene; V was cut back by 6 bases and J by 3 bases. Germline V gives CDR1 MNHEY, CDR2 SVGEGT. CDR3 in amino acids: CASSTFKTSGSYEQYF. Written as DNA, the CDR3 is TGTGCCAGCAGCACGTTTAAGACTAGCGGGAGCTACGAGCAGTACTTC.

This chain links TRBV7-9 with TRBJ2-1, with 12 positions matching TRBD1. The germline V gene encodes CDR1 SEHNR and CDR2 FQNEAQ (reference sequence). V lost 5 bases, J lost 9 bases, and 8 bases stayed unmatched. CDR3 length equals 15 residues. Here the CDR3 reads CASSIAGTGGLEQFF. The DNA of the CDR3 is TGTGCCAGCAGCATCGCCGGGACAGGGGGCCTTGAGCAGTTCTTC. Complete variable domain (other parts from reference TRBV7-9 and TRBJ2-1): DTGVSQNPRHKITKRGQNVTFRCDPISEHNRLYWYRQTLGQGPEFLTYFQNEAQLEKSRLLSDRFSAERPKGSFSTLEIQRTEQGDSAMYLCASSIAGTGGLEQFFGPGTRLTVL.

This chain connects TRBV10-3 to TRBJ2-7; possibly TRBD1 for D (6 bases). CDR1 and CDR2 (germline): ENHRY, SYGVKD. This CDR3 region has 16 residues. Trimming cost V 0 bases and J 0 bases, with 12 bases left between them. CDR3 protein: CAISESNQGSSYEQYF. The CDR3 bases are TGTGCCATCAGTGAGTCAAATCAGGGGAGCTCCTACGAGCAGTACTTC.

The V call is TRBV19, the J call TRBJ2-7, with 12 positions matching TRBD2. The CDR3 is 15 amino acids. The V gene's germline CDR1 is LNHDA and CDR2 SQIVND (reference sequence). The trim removed 5 bases at V and 5 bases at J, leaving 7 bases unmatched. CDR3 in amino acids: CASSQLAGGRNEQYF. DNA for the CDR3: TGTGCCAGTAGTCAACTAGCGGGAGGACGCAACGAGCAGTACTTC.

This chain uses TRBV7-3 with TRBJ2-1; 7 positions match TRBD1. Germline assignment: CDR1 SGHTA and CDR2 FQGTGA. Trimming at V came to 3 bases and at J to 9 bases, leaving 11 bases not matched to a gene. The CDR3 covers 15 residues. Here the CDR3 reads CASSFGAGGKVEQFF. CDR3 nucleotide sequence: TGTGCCAGCAGCTTTGGGGCAGGGGGAAAGGTTGAGCAGTTCTTC.

The chain carries TRBV2 and TRBJ2-5; D possibly corresponds to TRBD1 (5 bases). V was trimmed by 2 bases and J by 3 bases, leaving 10 bases between them. The length of the CDR3 is 14 residues. Looked up from germline, CDR1 is SNHLY and CDR2 is FYNNEI. The CDR3 DNA sequence: TGTGCCAGCAGTGAATTCCGCAGGGAAGAGACCCAGTACTTC. This codes for CASSEFRREETQYF.

This rearrangement joins TRBV19 to TRBJ2-5; 10 nucleotides agree with TRBD1. J lost 2 bases, V lost 4 bases, and 4 bases had no gene match. In germline, CDR1 is LNHDA, CDR2 SQIVND (reference sequence). This CDR3 contains 15 residues. The CDR3 sequence is CASSTRTGGQETQYF. Here the CDR3 DNA reads TGTGCCAGTAGTACAAGGACAGGGGGGCAAGAGACCCAGTACTTC.

This chain links TRBV19 with TRBJ1-5; possibly TRBD1 for D (5 bases). V lost 8 bases and J 3 bases, leaving 8 bases between the germline ends. Germline loops: CDR1 LNHDA, CDR2 SQIVND (reference sequence). The CDR3 consists of 12 residues. As DNA, the CDR3 is TGTGCCAGTTGGACACCCAATCAGCCCCAGCATTTT. The encoded protein is CASWTPNQPQHF.

This clone was detected once. The chain has TRBV19 and TRBJ2-1; 13 bases match TRBD2. In germline, CDR1 is LNHDA, CDR2 SQIVND (reference sequence). Trimming removed 4 bases from V and 0 bases from J; junction bases left unmatched: 6. The CDR3 is 18 amino acids. The chain's CDR3 is CASSTRTSGGSSYNEQFF. The CDR3 nucleotides read TGTGCCAGTAGTACCCGGACTAGCGGGGGAAGCTCCTACAATGAGCAGTTCTTC.

This chain connects TRBV4-3 to TRBJ2-7; 10 bases line up with TRBD2. V gave up 4 bases and J gave up 4 bases; unmatched junction bases: 4. The CDR3 is 14 residues long. The V gene's germline CDR1 is LGHNA and CDR2 YSLEER. The chain's CDR3 is CASSLASGSYEQYF. CDR3 sequence (DNA): TGCGCCAGCAGCCTTGCTAGCGGGAGTTACGAGCAGTACTTC.

Only one count was recorded for this clone. The V and J genes are TRBV20-1 and TRBJ2-7, with 11 nucleotides matching TRBD1. Trimming at V came to 3 bases and at J to 3 bases, leaving 4 bases not matched to a gene. The CDR3 is 14 residues long. The germline V gene has CDR1 DFQATT and CDR2 SNEGSKA (reference sequence). CDR3 amino acids: CSASRTGGYYEQYF. CDR3 DNA: TGCAGTGCTAGTAGGACAGGGGGCTACTACGAGCAGTACTTC.

This clone was observed a single time. V usage is TRBV7-9 and J usage is TRBJ2-1; 8 bases are shared with TRBD2. In germline, CDR1 is SEHNR, CDR2 FQNEAQ (reference sequence). V lost 5 bases and J lost 2; bases outside the gene matches: 11. This CDR3 spans 17 amino acids. This CDR3 reads CASSHRRLAGPYNEQFF. The CDR3 nucleotides are TGTGCCAGCAGCCACCGCCGGCTAGCGGGTCCCTACAATGAGCAGTTCTTC. The entire variable domain, with the rest obtained from reference TRBV7-9 and TRBJ2-1, is as follows: DTGVSQNPRHKITKRGQNVTFRCDPISEHNRLYWYRQTLGQGPEFLTYFQNEAQLEKSRLLSDRFSAERPKGSFSTLEIQRTEQGDSAMYLCASSHRRLAGPYNEQFFGPGTRLTVL.

The chain links TRBV5-1 to TRBJ2-5, with 8 nucleotides matching TRBD2. Germline lookup yields CDR1 SGHRS and CDR2 YFSETQ. The CDR3 totals 14 residues. V lost 4 bases to trimming and J lost 5 bases; unmatched junction nucleotides: 7. The CDR3 sequence is CASSARLAGETQYF. Written as DNA, the CDR3 is TGCGCCAGCAGCGCCCGCCTAGCGGGTGAGACCCAGTACTTC.